These 8 T cell receptor beta chains were all obtained from the same sample, sequenced in a study of T cells in Graves' hyperthyroidism and ophthalmopathy. The TCR beta CDR3 regions underwent amplification using RNA transcripts as the source. When the TCR CDR3 underwent first-round RT-PCR, the HTBI primer set was used. TCRdb re-analysed the multiplex PCR reads in MiXCR, keeping a single row per CDR3 protein. This sample has about 590,000 distinct CDR3 sequences, with approximately 14% found just once. The sample consisted of blood. These receptors originate from a woman in her 30s with Graves' hyperthyroidism.

This clonotype was counted a few times. The J gene is TRBJ1-6, the V gene TRBV4-1; 11 nucleotides line up with TRBD1. CDR1 and CDR2 (germline): MGHRA, YSYEKL. V lost 1 base, J lost 2 bases, and 1 base stayed unmatched. CDR3 length: 17 amino acids. CDR3 sequence reads: CASSQGTGGAYNSPLHF. The CDR3 bases are TGCGCCAGCAGCCAAGGGACAGGGGGCGCCTATAATTCACCCCTCCACTTT.

In this sample, this clonotype turned up a few times. The chain links TRBV5-8 to TRBJ2-1; D ambiguous. V was trimmed by 2 bases and J by 6 bases, leaving 18 bases between them. Germline CDR1 reads SGHTS; CDR2 reads YDEGEE. CDR3 length: 16 amino acids. CDR3 bases: TGTGCCAGCAGCTTCGGGCTAATATCGACGGTCAATGAGCAGTTCTTC. Its protein is CASSFGLISTVNEQFF.

This chain connects TRBV4-1 to TRBJ2-3; TRBD2 matches 11 bases. CDR3 size: 15 residues. J lost 8 bases, V lost 0 bases, and 4 bases had no gene match. CDR1 and CDR2 from the germline V gene are MGHRA and YSYEKL. The CDR3: CASSQELAGVGTQYF. CDR3 coding DNA: TGCGCCAGCAGCCAAGAACTAGCGGGAGTCGGTACGCAGTATTTT.

The chain carries TRBV29-1 and TRBJ2-5; 7 nucleotides match TRBD1. The germline V gene has CDR1 SQVTM and CDR2 ANQGSEA. J lost 2 bases, V lost 4 bases, and 4 bases had no gene match. The CDR3 contains 13 residues. The CDR3 DNA reads TGCAGCGTTGCCCGGGACAGACAAGAGACCCAGTACTTC. Translation: CSVARDRQETQYF.

This clonotype was seen repeatedly, ten times or more. The chain has TRBV28 and TRBJ2-3; 7 nucleotides match TRBD2. The J segment lost 2 bases and the V segment lost 7 bases, leaving 9 bases of the junction unmatched. From germline, CDR1 is MDHEN and CDR2 SYDVKM. There are 15 residues in the CDR3. The chain's CDR3 is CASKRRELPTDTQYF. For the CDR3, the DNA is TGTGCCAGCAAACGGCGGGAGCTACCCACAGATACGCAGTATTTT.

At least ten counts were recorded for this clonotype. The rearrangement joins TRBV11-1 to TRBJ2-5, with D possibly TRBD1 on 5 matching bases. Germline assignment: CDR1 SGHAT and CDR2 FQDESV (reference sequence). V was clipped by 5 bases and J by 0 bases, with 10 bases between them. The CDR3 extends over 14 amino acids. The CDR3, as DNA: TGTGCCAGCAGCCTGGGGCCCTACCAAGAGACCCAGTACTTC. This gives the protein CASSLGPYQETQYF.

The chain employs TRBV12-3 or TRBV12-4 and TRBJ2-7; 8 bases agree with TRBD1. Trimming took 6 bases from V and 0 from J; bases not matched to a gene: 16. The CDR3 has 18 residues. The CDR3 bases are TGTGCCAGCAGACCCCCAGGGGGCGAGACCATAAGCTCCTACGAGCAGTACTTC. As protein: CASRPPGGETISSYEQYF.

The table lists this clonotype with many counts. The chain carries TRBV3-1 and TRBJ2-2; D not resolved. V was cut by 2 bases and J by 5 bases, with 12 bases left in between. The CDR3 is 15 amino acids. CDR1 is LGHDT and CDR2 is YNNKEL in the germline V gene (reference sequence). Written as DNA, the CDR3 is TGTGCCAGCAGCCAACCTACTCAAGGGACCGGGGAGCTGTTTTTT. It is translated as CASSQPTQGTGELFF. Full variable domain (outside the CDR3, taken from reference TRBV3-1 and TRBJ2-2): DTAVSQTPKYLVTQMGNDKSIKCEQNLGHDTMYWYKQDSKKFLKIMFSYNNKELIINETVPNRFSPKSPDKAHLNLHINSLELGDSAVYFCASSQPTQGTGELFFGEGSRLTVL.